The 15 T cell receptor beta chains below were found in one sample sequenced in a study of post-analysis software for immune sequencing data. Study results and limitations: Included in a set of several TRBV segments more frequent in patients than controls were TRBV5-6, TRBV5-1 and TRBV20-1.

Antigens for these TCRs are unknown. The TCR beta cDNA libraries carried unique molecular identifiers. TCRdb re-called the PCR reads through MiXCR, storing one row per CDR3 protein. The data show hundreds of thousands of distinct CDR3 sequences, with less than 45% seen just once and 9.5% to 13% held by the top ten. Sequencing used blood. These receptors were collected from a girl aged 5 to 17 with multiple sclerosis.

The chain is built from TRBV7-2 and TRBJ2-3; 10 nucleotides line up with TRBD1. Germline assignment: CDR1 SGHTA and CDR2 FQGNSA. V lost 0 bases to trimming and J lost 1 base; unmatched junction nucleotides: 4. This CDR3 has 17 residues. CDR3 amino acids: CASSLASGTGGTDTQYF. CDR3 coding DNA: TGTGCCAGCAGCTTAGCTTCAGGGACAGGGGGCACAGATACGCAGTATTTT.

The V gene is TRBV7-9, the J gene TRBJ2-1, with 14 bases aligning to TRBD2. V shed 4 bases and J 5 bases; nucleotides not matched to a gene: 7. The germline gives CDR1 SEHNR, CDR2 FQNEAQ (reference sequence). The CDR3 runs 17 residues. The CDR3 here is CASSSGLAGVTDNEQFF. CDR3 nucleotides: TGTGCCAGCAGCTCGGGACTAGCGGGAGTAACGGACAATGAGCAGTTCTTC. Variable domain in full (rest from reference TRBV7-9 and TRBJ2-1): DTGVSQNPRHKITKRGQNVTFRCDPISEHNRLYWYRQTLGQGPEFLTYFQNEAQLEKSRLLSDRFSAERPKGSFSTLEIQRTEQGDSAMYLCASSSGLAGVTDNEQFFGPGTRLTVL.

J is TRBJ2-5 and V is TRBV20-1; D remains ambiguous. The DNA matches TRBJ2-7 better at its end, which makes the J call doubtful. The CDR3 is 11 residues long. Germline V gene sequence: CDR1 DFQATT, CDR2 SNEGSKA (reference sequence). CDR3 protein: CSASLPREQYF. CDR3 nucleotide sequence: TGCAGTGCTAGCCTTCCCCGCGAGCAGTACTTC.

There are a few counts of this clonotype. The genes are TRBV20-1 and TRBJ2-7; 7 nucleotides agree with TRBD2. Trimming cost V 3 bases and J 3 bases; bases outside gene matches: 2. The CDR3 loop spans 12 amino acids. CDR1 is DFQATT and CDR2 is SNEGSKA in the germline V gene (reference sequence). The CDR3 loop reads CSARGRDYEQYF. CDR3 DNA: TGCAGTGCTAGGGGGAGGGACTACGAGCAGTACTTC.

This clonotype was found many times. The chain carries TRBV7-2 and TRBJ2-7; 10 bases align to TRBD2. J gave up 4 bases and V 7 bases, and 4 bases lay outside the gene matches. Germline loops: CDR1 SGHTA, CDR2 FQGNSA. The CDR3 covers 13 residues. Here the CDR3 reads CASTGLASYEQYF. CDR3 DNA sequence: TGTGCCAGCACGGGACTAGCGTCATACGAGCAGTACTTC.

The chain employs TRBV7-9 and TRBJ2-1; D gene uncertain. Looked up from germline, CDR1 is SEHNR and CDR2 is FQNEAQ (reference sequence). The length of the CDR3 is 14 residues. The V and J ends lost 6 bases and 2 bases respectively, with 11 bases between them. In DNA form, the CDR3 reads TGTGCCAGCAGTCAAGTCCAGGCCTACAATGAGCAGTTCTTC. It codes for CASSQVQAYNEQFF. Variable domain in full (rest from reference TRBV7-9 and TRBJ2-1): DTGVSQNPRHKITKRGQNVTFRCDPISEHNRLYWYRQTLGQGPEFLTYFQNEAQLEKSRLLSDRFSAERPKGSFSTLEIQRTEQGDSAMYLCASSQVQAYNEQFFGPGTRLTVL.

This rearrangement joins TRBV27 to TRBJ1-2; D is unresolved. Germline CDR1 is MNHEY and CDR2 is SMNVEV (reference sequence). The CDR3 runs to 13 residues. The V end lost 3 bases, the J end lost 4 bases, and 9 bases lay between the germline ends. In DNA, the CDR3 is TGTGCCAGCAGTTTGAAGGTGGGCTATGGCTACACCTTC. Its protein product is CASSLKVGYGYTF.

The chain joins TRBV20-1 to TRBJ2-5; 7 nucleotides match TRBD2. Germline V gives CDR1 DFQATT, CDR2 SNEGSKA (reference sequence). The CDR3 is 14 amino acids. V shed 6 bases and J 1 base; nucleotides not matched to a gene: 8. The CDR3 DNA is TGCAGTGCCGGTCAGCGGGACTTCCAAGAGACCCAGTACTTC. Translating gives CSAGQRDFQETQYF.

The chain couples TRBV15 to TRBJ2-5, with no clear D. Trimming pared 0 bases from V and 11 bases from J, leaving 16 bases between. CDR1 LNHNV and CDR2 YYDKDF come from the germline V gene (reference sequence). The CDR3 has 14 amino acids. In DNA, the CDR3 is TGTGCCACCAGCAGAGATAGATGGGAAACTGAGCAGTACTTC. It specifies CATSRDRWETEQYF.

V gene TRBV14 combines with J gene TRBJ2-5; D could derive from TRBD1 or TRBD2 (6 bases each). Trimming left V 6 bases short and J 4 bases short, with 18 bases between. In germline, CDR1 is SGHDN, CDR2 FVKESK. This CDR3 has 15 residues. The chain's CDR3 is CASSRRDKKRETQYF. In nucleotides, the CDR3 is TGTGCCAGCAGTCGGCGGGACAAGAAGCGAGAGACCCAGTACTTC. Supplemented by reference TRBV14 and TRBJ2-5, the full variable domain reads EAGVTQFPSHSVIEKGQTVTLRCDPISGHDNLYWYRRVMGKEIKFLLHFVKESKQDESGMPNNRFLAERTGGTYSTLKVQPAELEDSGVYFCASSRRDKKRETQYFGPGTRLLVL.

This clonotype showed up just a few times. The rearrangement joins TRBV29-1 to TRBJ2-7; 9 bases agree with TRBD1. Near its end, the DNA agrees better with TRBJ2-5, so the J call may be wrong. The length of the CDR3 is 13 residues. Germline V lookup: CDR1 SQVTM, CDR2 ANQGSEA. CDR3 nucleotides: TGCAGCGGCACAGGGGGCGTCCCGGAGACCCAGTACTTC. Protein sequence: CSGTGGVPETQYF.

This clonotype has a handful of counts. This chain links TRBV12-3 or TRBV12-4 with TRBJ1-5; TRBD1 matches at 8 bases. The CDR3 consists of 13 residues. Trimming removed 8 bases from V and 7 bases from J; junction bases left unmatched: 7. The CDR3 protein is CASLAGGRQPQHF. Here the CDR3 DNA reads TGTGCCAGCCTTGCAGGGGGCAGGCAGCCCCAGCATTTT.

This clonotype has more than one count but fewer than ten. This chain uses TRBV5-1 with TRBJ1-6; 8 nucleotides line up with TRBD1. The CDR3 is made up of 15 amino acids. J lost 6 bases, V lost 5 bases, and 7 bases had no gene match. The germline CDR1 and CDR2 sequences are SGHRS and YFSETQ. Written as DNA, the CDR3 is TGCGCCAGCAGGTCCGGACAGGGACCTAATTCACCCCTCCACTTT. This encodes CASRSGQGPNSPLHF.

This clonotype was counted only a few times. The gene calls are TRBV7-9 and TRBJ1-2, with D unresolved. Trimming removed 3 bases at V and 4 bases at J, with 9 bases between. The CDR3 spans 13 residues. Germline V gene data show CDR1 as SEHNR and CDR2 as FQNEAQ (reference sequence). CDR3 bases: TGTGCCAGCAGCTTCTCGGGCGGCTATGGCTACACCTTC. Its translation is CASSFSGGYGYTF.

This clonotype appeared a single time. The V and J genes are TRBV3-1 and TRBJ1-2; D call uncertain. CDR1 is LGHDT, CDR2 YNNKEL, per germline (reference sequence). There are 17 residues in the CDR3. V lost 2 bases and J lost 0, with 16 bases in between. The CDR3 DNA follows: TGTGCCAGCAGCCAATATATAGGGCTTGATTCTAACTATGGCTACACCTTC. Protein: CASSQYIGLDSNYGYTF.